A single sample gave rise to the 15 T cell receptor beta chains below, sequenced in a study of T cells in Graves' hyperthyroidism and ophthalmopathy. Authors of the study amplified TCR beta CDR3 regions from RNA transcripts. HTBI primers were employed in a first-round RT-PCR of the TCR CDR3. MiXCR was run by TCRdb on the multiplex PCR reads, yielding one entry per CDR3 protein. The sample records roughly 130,000 distinct CDR3 sequences, roughly a fifth being singletons. The sample consisted of blood. The receptors shown here come from a woman between 50 and 59 years old with Graves' hyperthyroidism that later progressed to Graves' ophthalmopathy.

This clonotype has only a few counts. The rearrangement joins TRBV7-2 to TRBJ1-4; TRBD1 matches 8 bases. The germline V gene encodes CDR1 SGHTA and CDR2 FQGNSA. This CDR3 has 14 amino acids. The trim removed 5 bases at V and 7 bases at J, leaving 6 bases unmatched. Here the CDR3 reads CASSQQGAIEKLFF. The CDR3 DNA reads TGTGCCAGCAGCCAGCAGGGGGCCATTGAAAAACTGTTTTTT.

This clonotype was observed at least ten times. The chain recombines TRBV20-1 with TRBJ1-2, with TRBD1 as a possible D gene (5 bases). This CDR3 is 12 amino acids long. Trimming cost V 5 bases and J 0 bases, with 7 bases left between them. In germline, CDR1 is DFQATT, CDR2 SNEGSKA (reference sequence). The CDR3 loop is CSALTANYGYTF. CDR3 DNA: TGCAGTGCTTTGACAGCTAACTATGGCTACACCTTC.

Ten or more counts support this clonotype. Mismatch with germline at one junction end may stem from a read error. The chain couples TRBV7-7 to TRBJ2-1; TRBD2 aligns across 11 bases. Germline CDR1 SSHAT, CDR2 FNYEAQ (reference sequence). The length of the CDR3 is 16 residues. CDR3 loop: CASSREGLAEGDEQFF. CDR3 coding DNA: TGTGCTAGCAGCCGTGAGGGACTAGCGGAGGGGGACGAGCAGTTCTTC.

This chain joins TRBV20-1 and TRBJ1-1; D call uncertain. This CDR3 has 11 residues. V lost 0 bases, J lost 6 bases, and 5 bases lay in between. Germline loops: CDR1 DFQATT, CDR2 SNEGSKA (reference sequence). This chain's CDR3 is CSARDGPEAFF. The DNA of the CDR3 is TGCAGTGCTAGAGATGGCCCTGAAGCTTTCTTT.

Only a few counts were recorded for this clonotype. The chain employs TRBV5-1 and TRBJ2-1, with 7 nucleotides matching TRBD1. Trimming took 5 bases from V and 10 from J; bases not matched to a gene: 9. The CDR3 contains 13 residues. Germline CDR1 reads SGHRS; CDR2 reads YFSETQ. The CDR3 loop is CASRADRVGEQFF. DNA for the CDR3: TGCGCCAGCAGGGCTGACAGGGTTGGGGAGCAGTTCTTC. Full variable domain (outside the CDR3, taken from reference TRBV5-1 and TRBJ2-1): KAGVTQTPRYLIKTRGQQVTLSCSPISGHRSVSWYQQTPGQGLQFLFEYFSETQRNKGNFPGRFSGRQFSNSRSEMNVSTLELGDSALYLCASRADRVGEQFFGPGTRLTVL.

The rearrangement links TRBV28 to TRBJ2-7; 11 nucleotides line up with TRBD2. The CDR3 has 18 amino acids. Trimming took 4 bases from V and 5 from J; bases not matched to a gene: 16. From germline, CDR1 is MDHEN and CDR2 SYDVKM. CDR3 coding DNA: TGTGCCAGCAGTTCCGACTGGACCCTAGCGGGAGGAAAAAACGAGCAGTACTTC. Translated, it gives CASSSDWTLAGGKNEQYF.

The chain has TRBV6-1 and TRBJ1-2, with a possible D match to TRBD1 (5 bases). V was shortened by 7 bases and J by 7 bases, with 19 bases between the two germline ends. The CDR3 totals 14 residues. From germline, CDR1 is MNHNS and CDR2 SASEGT. This CDR3 is CASTQNTRESGYTF. The CDR3 DNA reads as TGTGCCAGCACTCAAAACACCAGGGAAAGTGGCTACACCTTC.

CDR3 sequence (DNA): TGCAGCGTTGGGCAGGGGGAAACTGAAGCTTTCTTT. Translation: CSVGQGETEAFF. The J gene is TRBJ1-1, the V gene TRBV29-1, with TRBD1 matching 7 bases. Germline values: CDR1 SQVTM, CDR2 ANQGSEA. The CDR3 is 12 amino acids. The V segment lost 4 bases and the J segment 5 bases; nucleotides outside the gene matches: 4.

This clonotype was found many times. The V gene is TRBV7-3, the J gene TRBJ1-5, with 7 bases aligning to TRBD1. The trim removed 5 bases at V and 3 bases at J, leaving 13 bases unmatched. Looked up from germline, CDR1 is SGHTA and CDR2 is FQGTGA. This CDR3 region has 17 residues. The CDR3 nucleotides read TGTGCCAGCAGCCAGGGGAACCGACAGGGTCCCAATCAGCCCCAGCATTTT. Translation gives CASSQGNRQGPNQPQHF. Filled out from reference TRBV7-3 and TRBJ1-5, the complete variable domain reads GAGVSQTPSNKVTEKGKYVELRCDPISGHTALYWYRQSLGQGPEFLIYFQGTGAADDSGLPNDRFFAVRPEGSVSTLKIQRTERGDSAVYLCASSQGNRQGPNQPQHFGDGTRLSIL.

The chain joins TRBV28 to TRBJ1-3; 7 positions match TRBD1. This CDR3 spans 15 amino acids. J was trimmed by 0 bases and V by 5 bases; bases with no gene match: 4. Germline V gene data show CDR1 as MDHEN and CDR2 as SYDVKM. CDR3: CASSPTGPSGNTIYF. In nucleotides, the CDR3 is TGTGCCAGCAGTCCGACAGGGCCCTCTGGAAACACCATATATTTT.

This clonotype was counted only a few times. This chain links TRBV5-1 with TRBJ2-1; a weak D match, TRBD2 (5 bases). The CDR3 has 17 residues. CDR1 and CDR2 (germline): SGHRS, YFSETQ. Trimming cost V 5 bases and J 2 bases, with 20 bases left between them. CDR3 amino acids: CASRPLATPGAYNEQFF. The CDR3 DNA is TGCGCCAGCAGACCTCTAGCCACCCCCGGTGCCTACAATGAGCAGTTCTTC.

There are many counts of this clonotype. This chain connects TRBV12-3 or TRBV12-4 to TRBJ1-1; D gene uncertain. CDR3 size: 11 residues. V was cut by 7 bases and J by 4 bases, with 7 bases left in between. CDR3 loop: CASTVGTEAFF. Written as DNA, the CDR3 is TGTGCCAGCACCGTCGGCACTGAAGCTTTCTTT.

V is TRBV6-2 or TRBV6-3 and J is TRBJ1-1; tentative D call: TRBD1 (5 bases). In germline, CDR1 is MNHEY, CDR2 SVGEGT. The CDR3 is 15 amino acids. V lost 7 bases and J 1 base, leaving 16 bases between the germline ends. The CDR3 nucleotides are TGTGCCAGCAATTCCCCAGGGAGAAAGAACACTGAAGCTTTCTTT. It is translated as CASNSPGRKNTEAFF.

The gene calls are TRBV27 and TRBJ2-5; D remains unclear. The assigned J gene may be wrong: the sequence end matches TRBJ2-1 better. There are 11 residues in the CDR3. Looked up from germline, CDR1 is MNHEY and CDR2 is SMNVEV (reference sequence). CDR3 residues: CASSLQETQFF. Written as DNA, the CDR3 is TGTGCCAGCAGCTTGCAAGAGACCCAGTTCTTC.

The table lists this clonotype with many counts. The chain has TRBV28 and TRBJ2-7; D is ambiguous. The V and J ends lost 5 bases and 3 bases respectively, with 20 bases between them. The length of the CDR3 is 16 residues. The germline gives CDR1 MDHEN, CDR2 SYDVKM. CDR3 sequence reads: CASSPAEKNLIYEQYF. The CDR3 bases are TGTGCCAGCAGTCCCGCAGAAAAAAACTTAATCTACGAGCAGTACTTC.